Listed below are T cell receptor beta chains from one sample, sequenced in a study of shared clonotypes between healthy human individuals. Generated by immunoSEQ multiplex PCR, the TCRdb table keeps only in-frame clones and is missing some. This sample has over 2 million clones; about nine tenths occur once, and the top ten carry 0.3% to 0.45%. Sequenced material: naive CD4+ T cells from PBMCs. The receptors were sampled from a man between 18 and 29 years old in good health. Some clones in this sample may be carry-over from other donors' samples. The CDR3 runs from the conserved cysteine through the conserved F or W. Fields, in order: clone size, V gene, D gene, J gene, CDR3 protein, CDR3 DNA. The D gene is left open where the match is weak. Only part of the rows carry a size: once, few, many, or a class if the clone is expanded.

clone_size: -
v_call: TRBV5-6
d_call: -
j_call: TRBJ1-2
cdr3_aa: CASSLGRTYGYTF
cdr3_nt: TGTGCCAGCAGCTTGGGCAGGACCTATGGCTACACCTTC

clone_size: -
v_call: TRBV28
d_call: -
j_call: TRBJ2-7
cdr3_aa: CASGALYEQYF
cdr3_nt: TGTGCCAGCGGGGCGTTATACGAGCAGTACTTC

clone_size: -
v_call: TRBV2
d_call: TRBD1
j_call: TRBJ1-4
cdr3_aa: CASSELLAGGREKLFF
cdr3_nt: TGTGCCAGCAGTGAACTCCTTGCAGGGGGCCGCGAAAAACTGTTTTTT

clone_size: -
v_call: TRBV5-1
d_call: TRBD1
j_call: TRBJ1-5
cdr3_aa: CASSLGTGGLGQPQHF
cdr3_nt: TGCGCCAGCAGCCTAGGGACAGGGGGCCTTGGTCAGCCCCAGCATTTT

clone_size: -
v_call: TRBV7-3
d_call: -
j_call: TRBJ1-1
cdr3_aa: CASSPQSGAKEGTEAFF
cdr3_nt: TGTGCCAGCAGCCCTCAATCAGGGGCGAAGGAGGGCACTGAAGCTTTCTTT

clone_size: -
v_call: TRBV19
d_call: -
j_call: TRBJ1-5
cdr3_aa: CASSIVQGGQPQHF
cdr3_nt: TGTGCCAGTAGTATAGTGCAGGGCGGCCAGCCCCAGCATTTT

clone_size: -
v_call: TRBV15
d_call: TRBD2
j_call: TRBJ2-7
cdr3_aa: CATSRDPSGTYEQYF
cdr3_nt: TGTGCCACCAGCAGAGATCCTAGCGGTACCTACGAGCAGTACTTC

clone_size: -
v_call: TRBV7-3
d_call: -
j_call: TRBJ1-1
cdr3_aa: CASSLNPGDTEAFF
cdr3_nt: TGTGCCAGCAGCTTAAATCCAGGTGACACTGAAGCTTTCTTT

clone_size: -
v_call: TRBV2
d_call: -
j_call: TRBJ1-4
cdr3_aa: CASSAAGAREKLFF
cdr3_nt: TGTGCCAGCAGTGCAGCAGGGGCGCGTGAAAAACTGTTTTTT

clone_size: -
v_call: TRBV5-1
d_call: TRBD1
j_call: TRBJ2-5
cdr3_aa: CASRTRTGVNEETQYF
cdr3_nt: TGCGCCAGCAGAACACGGACAGGGGTGAATGAGGAGACCCAGTACTTC

clone_size: -
v_call: TRBV29-1
d_call: TRBD1
j_call: TRBJ1-5
cdr3_aa: CSAKTGAGNQPQHF
cdr3_nt: TGCAGCGCGAAAACAGGGGCCGGCAATCAGCCCCAGCATTTT

clone_size: -
v_call: TRBV6-5
d_call: TRBD1
j_call: TRBJ2-7
cdr3_aa: CASATPGQLYEQYF
cdr3_nt: TGTGCCAGCGCCACACCGGGACAGCTTTACGAGCAGTACTTC

clone_size: -
v_call: TRBV25-1
d_call: -
j_call: TRBJ1-2
cdr3_aa: CASSEDYGYTF
cdr3_nt: TGTGCCAGCAGTGAAGACTATGGCTACACCTTC

clone_size: -
v_call: TRBV9
d_call: -
j_call: TRBJ2-1
cdr3_aa: CASSVEITSSYNEQFF
cdr3_nt: TGTGCCAGCAGCGTAGAGATTACGAGCTCCTACAATGAGCAGTTCTTC

clone_size: -
v_call: TRBV2
d_call: TRBD2
j_call: TRBJ2-1
cdr3_aa: CASSKGLARYNEQFF
cdr3_nt: TGTGCCAGCAGCAAGGGACTAGCGAGATACAATGAGCAGTTCTTC

clone_size: -
v_call: TRBV7-9
d_call: -
j_call: TRBJ2-7
cdr3_aa: CASSWRPRKGHEQYF
cdr3_nt: TGTGCCAGCAGCTGGAGACCTAGAAAAGGGCACGAGCAGTACTTC

clone_size: -
v_call: TRBV6-5
d_call: -
j_call: TRBJ2-2
cdr3_aa: CASSYNDGRELFF
cdr3_nt: TGTGCCAGCAGTTACAATGACGGTCGGGAGCTGTTTTTT

clone_size: -
v_call: TRBV7-3
d_call: -
j_call: TRBJ1-1
cdr3_aa: CASSLTRQGRTEAFF
cdr3_nt: TGTGCCAGCAGCTTAACGAGGCAGGGAAGAACTGAAGCTTTCTTT

clone_size: once
v_call: TRBV28
d_call: -
j_call: TRBJ1-1
cdr3_aa: CVVSGGAEAFF
cdr3_nt: TGTGTAGTTAGTGGGGGTGCTGAAGCTTTCTTT

clone_size: -
v_call: TRBV7-9
d_call: TRBD2
j_call: TRBJ2-1
cdr3_aa: CASSFILAGDLSYNEQFF
cdr3_nt: TGTGCCAGCAGCTTTATCTTAGCGGGAGATTTGTCCTACAATGAGCAGTTCTTC

clone_size: -
v_call: TRBV5-4
d_call: -
j_call: TRBJ2-3
cdr3_aa: CASSLTPWGRADTQYF
cdr3_nt: TGTGCCAGCAGCTTGACCCCTTGGGGTAGAGCAGATACGCAGTATTTT

clone_size: -
v_call: TRBV18
d_call: -
j_call: TRBJ1-5
cdr3_aa: CASSPRDNNQPQHF
cdr3_nt: TGTGCCAGCTCACCACGGGACAACAATCAGCCCCAGCATTTT

clone_size: -
v_call: TRBV25-1
d_call: TRBD1
j_call: TRBJ1-1
cdr3_aa: CASSSTQGAQETEAFF
cdr3_nt: TGTGCCAGCAGTTCTACACAGGGGGCGCAAGAAACTGAAGCTTTCTTT

clone_size: -
v_call: TRBV28
d_call: -
j_call: TRBJ1-2
cdr3_aa: CASSLPRTAEGGYTF
cdr3_nt: TGTGCCAGCAGTTTACCCAGGACGGCGGAGGGTGGCTACACCTTC

clone_size: -
v_call: TRBV7-2
d_call: TRBD2
j_call: TRBJ2-2
cdr3_aa: CASSFGTSGATGELFF
cdr3_nt: TGTGCCAGCAGCTTCGGGACTAGCGGAGCCACCGGGGAGCTGTTTTTT

clone_size: -
v_call: TRBV7-8
d_call: TRBD1
j_call: TRBJ2-1
cdr3_aa: CASSDGTGGYNEQFF
cdr3_nt: TGTGCCAGCAGCGATGGGACAGGGGGCTACAATGAGCAGTTCTTC

clone_size: -
v_call: TRBV7-6
d_call: -
j_call: TRBJ1-1
cdr3_aa: CASSPGLNVNTEAFF
cdr3_nt: TGTGCCAGCAGCCCGGGACTGAATGTCAACACTGAAGCTTTCTTT

clone_size: -
v_call: TRBV27
d_call: -
j_call: TRBJ2-7
cdr3_aa: CASRTPRQGAGEQYF
cdr3_nt: TGTGCCAGCAGGACCCCGAGACAGGGAGCGGGGGAGCAGTACTTC

clone_size: once
v_call: TRBV6-1
d_call: -
j_call: TRBJ1-5
cdr3_aa: CASSTTPLSNQPQHF
cdr3_nt: TGTGCCAGCAGCACGACACCTCTAAGCAATCAGCCCCAGCATTTT

clone_size: -
v_call: TRBV19
d_call: -
j_call: TRBJ2-3
cdr3_aa: CASSILPGGTDTQYF
cdr3_nt: TGTGCCAGTAGTATCCTACCGGGGGGCACAGATACGCAGTATTTT

clone_size: -
v_call: TRBV28
d_call: TRBD2
j_call: TRBJ2-5
cdr3_aa: CASSSPSGRRETQYF
cdr3_nt: TGTGCCAGCAGTTCCCCTAGCGGGAGGAGGGAGACCCAGTACTTC

clone_size: once
v_call: TRBV9
d_call: TRBD2
j_call: TRBJ2-7
cdr3_aa: CASSGEGLAGDYEQYF
cdr3_nt: TGTGCCAGCAGCGGAGAGGGACTAGCGGGAGACTACGAGCAGTACTTC

clone_size: -
v_call: TRBV7-9
d_call: TRBD1
j_call: TRBJ1-1
cdr3_aa: CASSSQGGTSTEAFF
cdr3_nt: TGTGCCAGCAGCTCACAGGGGGGCACATCCACTGAAGCTTTCTTT

clone_size: few
v_call: TRBV7-9
d_call: TRBD1
j_call: TRBJ1-2
cdr3_aa: CASSFGQVGGYTF
cdr3_nt: TGTGCCAGCAGCTTCGGACAGGTGGGCGGCTACACCTTC

clone_size: -
v_call: TRBV27
d_call: -
j_call: TRBJ2-2
cdr3_aa: CASSFSRWGSNTGELFF
cdr3_nt: TGTGCCAGCAGTTTTAGTAGGTGGGGGAGTAACACCGGGGAGCTGTTTTTT

clone_size: -
v_call: TRBV21-1
d_call: -
j_call: TRBJ2-7
cdr3_aa: CASSKGSATYEQYF
cdr3_nt: TGTGCCAGCAGCAAAGGTTCCGCCACCTACGAGCAGTACTTC

clone_size: -
v_call: TRBV18
d_call: -
j_call: TRBJ1-1
cdr3_aa: CASSSMNTEAFF
cdr3_nt: TGTGCCAGCTCATCCATGAACACTGAAGCTTTCTTT

clone_size: -
v_call: TRBV4-3
d_call: -
j_call: TRBJ1-3
cdr3_aa: CASSDWASSGNTIYF
cdr3_nt: TGCGCCAGCAGCGACTGGGCGAGCTCTGGAAACACCATATATTTT

clone_size: -
v_call: TRBV6-1
d_call: -
j_call: TRBJ1-1
cdr3_aa: CAGGSSTIPTEAFF
cdr3_nt: TGTGCCGGAGGGTCCTCAACCATACCCACTGAAGCTTTCTTT

clone_size: -
v_call: TRBV28
d_call: TRBD1
j_call: TRBJ2-5
cdr3_aa: CASRTGGGETQYF
cdr3_nt: TGTGCCAGCAGGACAGGGGGCGGCGAGACCCAGTACTTC

clone_size: -
v_call: TRBV7-9
d_call: TRBD2
j_call: TRBJ2-3
cdr3_aa: CASRITSGSTDTQYF
cdr3_nt: TGTGCCAGCAGAATCACTAGCGGTAGCACAGATACGCAGTATTTT

clone_size: -
v_call: TRBV7-6
d_call: -
j_call: TRBJ1-1
cdr3_aa: CASSLVGGNTEAFF
cdr3_nt: TGTGCCAGCAGCTTAGTAGGGGGAAACACTGAAGCTTTCTTT

clone_size: -
v_call: TRBV14
d_call: -
j_call: TRBJ2-2
cdr3_aa: CASSGGRYTGELFF
cdr3_nt: TGTGCCAGCAGCGGCGGCAGGTACACCGGGGAGCTGTTTTTT